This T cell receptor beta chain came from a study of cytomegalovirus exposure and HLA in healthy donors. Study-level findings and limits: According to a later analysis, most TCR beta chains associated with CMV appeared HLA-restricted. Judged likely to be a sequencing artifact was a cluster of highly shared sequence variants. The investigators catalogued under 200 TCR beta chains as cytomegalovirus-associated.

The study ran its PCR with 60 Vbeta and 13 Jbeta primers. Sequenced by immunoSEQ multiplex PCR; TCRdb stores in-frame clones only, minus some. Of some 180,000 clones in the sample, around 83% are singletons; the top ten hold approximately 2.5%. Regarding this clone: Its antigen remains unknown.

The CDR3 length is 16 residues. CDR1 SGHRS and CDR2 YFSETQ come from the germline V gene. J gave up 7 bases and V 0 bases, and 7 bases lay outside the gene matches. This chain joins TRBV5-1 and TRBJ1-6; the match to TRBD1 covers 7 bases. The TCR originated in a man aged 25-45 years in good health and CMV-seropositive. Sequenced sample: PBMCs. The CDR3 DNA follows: TGCGCCAGCAGCTTGGGACAGGGAAGGGCCAATTCACCCCTCCACTTT. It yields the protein CASSLGQGRANSPLHF.